The 20 T cell receptor beta chains given below trace back to one sample, sequenced in a study of OX40 agonist ivuxolimab in advanced cancers. TCRdb's table, derived via immunoSEQ multiplex PCR, lists solely in-frame clones and lacks some. The profile covers 35,000 to 55,000 clones, with 85% to 90% appearing a single time and 5.5% to 7.5% taken by the ten largest. The sequencing here drew on CD4+ or CD8+ T cells sorted from blood, taken in a trial of the OX40 agonist ivuxolimab. The receptors come from an adult with an advanced solid tumor such as melanoma, head and neck, liver or kidney cancer.

CDR3: CASARGGTNEKLFF. The CDR3 DNA follows: TGTGCCAGCGCGAGGGGGGGAACTAATGAAAAACTGTTTTTT. The chain employs TRBV18 and TRBJ1-4; perhaps TRBD1 as D (6 bases). Trimming took off 8 bases at V and 1 base at J, with 11 bases between the two ends. Germline V gene data show CDR1 as KGHSH and CDR2 as LQKENI. The CDR3 has 14 amino acids.

The chain joins TRBV28 to TRBJ2-7; D may be TRBD1 (6 bases). Germline values: CDR1 MDHEN, CDR2 SYDVKM. The ends were cut back, 7 bases at V and 4 bases at J, with 14 bases in the middle. The CDR3 totals 13 residues. Here the CDR3 reads CASKPGTLYEQYF. The CDR3 DNA reads as TGTGCCAGCAAGCCCGGGACATTATACGAGCAGTACTTC.

The chain carries TRBV30 and TRBJ2-7; TRBD1 might be the D (5 bases). The CDR3 is 12 residues long. Germline CDR1 is GTSNPN and CDR2 is SVGIG (reference sequence). The ends were cut back, 3 bases at V and 3 bases at J, with 9 bases in the middle. CDR3: CAWRGLFYEQYF. In nucleotides, the CDR3 is TGTGCCTGGAGGGGGCTCTTCTACGAGCAGTACTTC. Full variable domain (remainder filled in from reference TRBV30 and TRBJ2-7): SQTIHQWPATLVQPVGSPLSLECTVEGTSNPNLYWYRQAAGRGLQLLFYSVGIGQISSEVPQNLSASRPQDRQFILSSKKLLLSDSGFYLCAWRGLFYEQYFGPGTRLTVT.

The chain employs TRBV5-4 and TRBJ2-3; TRBD2 aligns across 10 bases. Germline V gives CDR1 SGHNT, CDR2 YYREEE (reference sequence). This CDR3 is built from 15 residues. The junction had 9 bases not matched to a gene; V was cut back by 6 bases and J by 5 bases. CDR3 residues: CASIERTSGKDTQYF. DNA for the CDR3: TGTGCCAGCATCGAACGGACTAGCGGAAAAGATACGCAGTATTTT.

The rearrangement joins TRBV5-1 to TRBJ1-2, with TRBD1 as a possible D gene (5 bases). Per the germline V gene, CDR1 is SGHRS and CDR2 is YFSETQ. Trimming shortened V by 3 bases and J by 0 bases, and 9 bases separated the two germline ends. The CDR3 is 14 amino acids. The CDR3 nucleotides are TGCGCCAGCAGCTCCGGGACTCCTAACTATGGCTACACCTTC. Protein product: CASSSGTPNYGYTF.

The rearrangement links TRBV19 to TRBJ1-5, with 7 bases lining up with TRBD1. Germline CDR1 and CDR2: LNHDA and SQIVND (reference sequence). The CDR3 is 16 amino acids. V dropped 3 bases and J dropped 2; count of bases not matched to a gene: 7. The CDR3 DNA is TGTGCCAGTAGTATGGAGGGGGCGCGGGGCAATCAGCCCCAGCATTTT. Translation: CASSMEGARGNQPQHF.

The rearrangement joins TRBV10-3 to TRBJ2-5; perhaps D is TRBD1 or TRBD2 (5 bases each). Germline assignment: CDR1 ENHRY and CDR2 SYGVKD. V was shortened by 5 bases and J by 7 bases, with 11 bases between the two germline ends. This CDR3 is 12 amino acids long. The CDR3 coding sequence is TGTGCCATCAGTCGGGACGTTATGACCCAGTACTTC. Protein: CAISRDVMTQYF.

V is TRBV2 and J is TRBJ1-2; D might be TRBD1 (6 bases). CDR3 length: 13 amino acids. With 5 bases removed from V and 8 bases from J, the gap between germline ends came to 15 bases. Germline CDR1 reads SNHLY; CDR2 reads FYNNEI. The CDR3 reads CASSSAGAKGYTF. The CDR3 DNA follows: TGTGCCAGCAGTTCGGCGGGGGCGAAGGGCTACACCTTC. Full variable domain (outside the CDR3, taken from reference TRBV2 and TRBJ1-2): EPEVTQTPSHQVTQMGQEVILRCVPISNHLYFYWYRQILGQKVEFLVSFYNNEISEKSEIFDDQFSVERPDGSNFTLKIRSTKLEDSAMYFCASSSAGAKGYTFGSGTRLTVV.

The chain recombines TRBV7-2 with TRBJ2-3; D is possibly TRBD1 or TRBD2 (6 bases each). The CDR3 spans 12 residues. V was clipped by 5 bases and J by 6 bases, with 9 bases between them. The germline V gene encodes CDR1 SGHTA and CDR2 FQGNSA. CDR3 loop: CASSRGGDTQYF. CDR3 DNA sequence: TGTGCCAGCAGCCGAGGGGGGGATACGCAGTATTTT. The whole variable domain, remainder taken from reference TRBV7-2 and TRBJ2-3, is GAGVSQSPSNKVTEKGKDVELRCDPISGHTALYWYRQSLGQGLEFLIYFQGNSAPDKSGLPSDRFSAERTGGSVSTLTIQRTQQEDSAVYLCASSRGGDTQYFGPGTRLTVL.

V gene TRBV30 combines with J gene TRBJ2-5, with 8 bases identical to TRBD2. This CDR3 contains 18 residues. J gave up 3 bases and V 2 bases, and 17 bases lay outside the gene matches. Germline loops: CDR1 GTSNPN, CDR2 SVGIG (reference sequence). CDR3 in amino acids: CAWSYLPGLMGLEETQYF. The DNA of the CDR3 is TGTGCCTGGAGTTACCTACCAGGGCTGATGGGACTAGAAGAGACCCAGTACTTC. Based on the CDR3 plus reference TRBV30 and TRBJ2-5, the full variable domain is SQTIHQWPATLVQPVGSPLSLECTVEGTSNPNLYWYRQAAGRGLQLLFYSVGIGQISSEVPQNLSASRPQDRQFILSSKKLLLSDSGFYLCAWSYLPGLMGLEETQYFGPGTRLLVL.

V usage is TRBV6-5 and J usage is TRBJ1-4, with 9 bases fitting TRBD1. Germline assignment: CDR1 MNHEY and CDR2 SVGAGI. V dropped 4 bases and J dropped 8; count of bases not matched to a gene: 5. CDR3 length: 14 residues. The chain's CDR3 is CASSWTGVQEKLFF. The CDR3 DNA reads TGTGCCAGCAGTTGGACAGGGGTACAGGAAAAACTGTTTTTT.

The genes are TRBV6-6 and TRBJ2-4; D not resolved. V lost 2 bases and J 3 bases, leaving 2 bases between the germline ends. CDR3 length: 12 amino acids. Germline loops: CDR1 MNHNY, CDR2 SVGAGI (reference sequence). The DNA of the CDR3 is TGTGCCAGCAGTTACGTCAAAAACATTCAGTACTTC. Its protein product is CASSYVKNIQYF.

The chain is built from TRBV10-3 and TRBJ2-3, with D possibly matching TRBD2 (6 bases). In germline, CDR1 is ENHRY, CDR2 SYGVKD. The CDR3 has 14 residues. V was pared by 6 bases and J by 3 bases, with 13 bases between. DNA of the CDR3: TGTGCCATCAGATCCGGGACTGTGACAGATACGCAGTATTTT. The encoded protein is CAIRSGTVTDTQYF.

The chain joins TRBV27 to TRBJ1-1; D perhaps matches TRBD1 (6 bases). V lost 3 bases, J lost 4 bases, and 12 bases lay in between. The CDR3 has 14 amino acids. CDR1 and CDR2 (germline): MNHEY, SMNVEV (reference sequence). The CDR3 loop is CASSFEGGGTEAFF. The CDR3, as DNA: TGTGCCAGCAGTTTTGAGGGGGGCGGCACTGAAGCTTTCTTT.

This chain links TRBV28 with TRBJ2-6; TRBD1 aligns across 9 bases. CDR1 and CDR2 (germline): MDHEN, SYDVKM. The CDR3 is 16 amino acids. Losses at the gene ends were 5 bases for V and 1 base for J; bases not matched to a gene: 3. The CDR3 nucleotides read TGTGCCAGCAGTACAGGGGGCGCGTCTGGGGCCAACGTCCTGACTTTC. It codes for CASSTGGASGANVLTF.

The chain is built from TRBV18 and TRBJ1-2, with D hard to call. Trimming took off 2 bases at V and 5 bases at J, with 15 bases between the two ends. The CDR3 contains 15 residues. Looked up from germline, CDR1 is KGHSH and CDR2 is LQKENI. The CDR3 nucleotides are TGTGCCAGCTCACCAGAGGCCGGGGTTAAATATGGCTACACCTTC. Translation gives CASSPEAGVKYGYTF.

This chain joins TRBV29-1 and TRBJ1-1, with 8 bases fitting TRBD1. Looked up from germline, CDR1 is SQVTM and CDR2 is ANQGSEA. CDR3 length: 14 residues. V lost 4 bases to trimming and J lost 5 bases; unmatched junction nucleotides: 9. CDR3 sequence: CSVGGPGGQTEAFF. CDR3 DNA: TGCAGCGTTGGGGGGCCAGGGGGCCAGACTGAAGCTTTCTTT. The full variable domain, in which reference TRBV29-1 and TRBJ1-1 provide the parts outside the CDR3, is SAVISQKPSRDICQRGTSLTIQCQVDSQVTMMFWYRQQPGQSLTLIATANQGSEATYESGFVIDKFPISRPNLTFSTLTVSNMSPEDSSIYLCSVGGPGGQTEAFFGQGTRLTVV.

The rearrangement joins TRBV19 to TRBJ2-3, with 10 nucleotides matching TRBD2. In germline, CDR1 is LNHDA, CDR2 SQIVND (reference sequence). The CDR3 has 15 amino acids. After removal of 8 bases from V and 0 bases from J, the junction contained 5 bases not matched to a gene. The CDR3 loop reads CASRTSGYSTDTQYF. CDR3 bases: TGTGCCAGTCGGACTAGCGGTTATAGCACAGATACGCAGTATTTT.

J is TRBJ2-7 and V is TRBV10-1, with D perhaps matching TRBD1 (6 bases). Germline CDR1 WNHNN, CDR2 SYGVQD (reference sequence). Trimming cost V 2 bases and J 5 bases, with 13 bases left between them. This CDR3 spans 14 amino acids. The CDR3 sequence is CASSEQGPSHEQYF. The CDR3, as DNA: TGCGCCAGCAGTGAGCAGGGGCCCTCGCACGAGCAGTACTTC.

This clone has just a few counts. The gene calls are TRBV10-1 and TRBJ2-5; D not certain. This CDR3 has 14 residues. The germline V and J ends were trimmed by 3 bases and 2 bases, with 10 bases remaining between them. In germline, CDR1 is WNHNN, CDR2 SYGVQD (reference sequence). The DNA of the CDR3 is TGCGCCAGCAGTGATCGACGGGCACAAGAGACCCAGTACTTC. This gives the protein CASSDRRAQETQYF.